This TCR beta chain was recorded in a study of CD8 T cells in acute hepatitis C reinfection (TCRdb year 2021). About the full investigation: The TCRbeta repertoire of CD8+ T cells specific for the HCV NS3-1073 epitope was profiled during acute infection and after viral clearance. Paired acute and follow-up samples were contributed by four spontaneous resolvers.

Study-level results and caveats: All groups showed preferential use of the TRBV04 and TRBV06 gene families, a pattern that overrepresentation in the naive pool did not explain. Only the TCRbeta chain was sequenced in bulk, so alphabeta pairing of public clonotypes could not be determined. High diversity was observed in NS3-1073 specific repertoires, and no significant differences in diversity were found between acute resolver, follow-up resolver and acute chronic samples. About 13 public clonotypes were found regardless of outcome; one public clonotype used V04-02/J02-02. Follow-up repertoires were not available for chronically infected subjects, because NS3-1073 specific cells were too rare to be sorted. CDR3 sequences shared with other epitopes were rarely observed, and exact matching may have been limited by differing sequencing approaches.

Genomic DNA was extracted from the FACS-sorted cells, and the TCRbeta chains were sequenced by the commercial immunoSEQ service. The paper's data handling went like this. The repertoire data were analyzed using ImmunoSEQ Analyzer software v3.0 and R v3.5.1. Only productive rearrangements were analyzed, as sequences containing stop codons or out-of-frame rearrangements were removed. The sequencing provider supplied the Simpson diversity, Shannon entropy, CDR3 length and nucleotide addition metrics. Clonotypes were grouped by frequency into dominant, sub-dominant, low or lowest abundance categories, and clonotypes below 0.1% were left out of most analyses. A CDR3 amino acid clonotype was called public when found in at least two subjects at a cumulative frequency of at least 0.5%. TCRdb took over this immuneACCESS table, retaining in-frame rearrangements with V and J assigned. Such tables are incomplete; in checked studies, under half of the missing clones stem from an unresolved V gene, and the remainder is unexplained. The DNA gave D and trimming, while V, J and clone size come from that table. Within this sample are about 38,000 clones, with approximately 90% of them counted one time only. The top ten clones comprise 0.5% of the sample.

Regarding this clone: The target of this receptor is not known. No clone much larger than this one lies a single base away; base qualities are absent.

Its CDR3 holds 15 amino acids, cysteine through phenylalanine. Kept here is only the CDR3 DNA, which spans 45 bases and is read in frame from base 1. CDR1 and CDR2 (WSHSY, SAAADI) derive from the germline V gene. The V and J ends are trimmed by 0 bases and 5 bases, leaving 10 bases between them. The intended sense of this specimen's time point label: naive CD8 control sorted from an acute-time-point sample. Enrolled in the Montreal Hepatitis C Cohort (HEPCO) in Canada, the donors were people who inject drugs, and these donors were followed every 3 months. Acute primary HCV infection was defined by a positive HCV RNA or antibody test following a negative test within the previous 24 weeks. Surface staining used CD3, CD8 and CD45RO antibodies, with an aqua fixable dye to exclude dead cells. The cohort also included about 6 subjects who developed chronic infection, defined as HCV RNA positivity at 24 weeks. Once thawed from cryostorage, peripheral blood mononuclear cells underwent negative selection via the MACS CD8+ T cell Isolation Kit to obtain CD8+ T cells. A BD FACSAria II cell sorter was used for cell sorting.

The sequencing sample was made of naive CD8+ T cells from PBMCs. This specimen's cell subset or site label, interpreted: sorted total naive CD45RO-negative CD8+ T cells. The sequence is built from TRBV10-2 and TRBJ2-2, with the D gene call left open. This TCR was recovered from a man between 25 and 39 years old with chronic hepatitis C. The CDR3 protein: CASSESPLRTGELFF. In nucleotide form, the sequence is TGCGCCAGCAGTGAGTCCCCTCTTCGAACCGGGGAGCTGTTTTTT.